Below, 32 T cell receptor beta chains from the same sample are listed, as sequenced in a study of T cell responses to AZD1222 COVID-19 vaccine. The protocol was immunoSEQ multiplex PCR, while the TCRdb copy is restricted to in-frame clones and leaves out a portion. The sample lists 200,000 to 250,000 clones; roughly 94% were seen once. The material was peripheral blood, obtained 28 days after the second dose of the MenACWY control vaccine. The receptors originated from an adult who received the MenACWY meningococcal vaccine as a control.

The chain combines TRBV9 with TRBJ1-1; D uncertain. The CDR3 loop spans 11 amino acids. Germline-derived CDR1 and CDR2 are SGDLS and YYNGEE. Trimming removed 3 bases at V and 5 bases at J, with 5 bases between. The DNA of the CDR3 is TGTGCCAGCAGCGCCCAAACTGAAGCTTTCTTT. It is translated as CASSAQTEAFF.

This clone was found once. The chain employs TRBV30 and TRBJ1-2; D uncertain. The ends were cut back, 0 bases at V and 2 bases at J, with 10 bases in the middle. This CDR3 has 14 amino acids. CDR1 GTSNPN and CDR2 SVGIG come from the germline V gene (reference sequence). CDR3 residues: CAWSVLGRNYGYTF. CDR3 nucleotides: TGTGCCTGGAGTGTACTAGGGCGGAACTATGGCTACACCTTC.

The rearrangement links TRBV13 to TRBJ1-6; D possibly corresponds to TRBD1 (5 bases). Trimming stripped 3 bases from V and 10 bases from J, with 13 bases between. This CDR3 is built from 14 residues. Germline V CDR1 and CDR2: PRHDT, FYEKMQ (reference sequence). DNA for the CDR3: TGTGCCAGCAGCTTGGGGCAGGGAATCTCACCCCTCCACTTT. As protein: CASSLGQGISPLHF.

The chain combines TRBV28 with TRBJ2-7; maybe TRBD1 (6 bases). Trimming took off 2 bases at V and 0 bases at J, with 23 bases between the two ends. The V gene's germline CDR1 is MDHEN and CDR2 SYDVKM. This CDR3 spans 19 amino acids. The DNA for the CDR3 is TGTGCCAGCAGTTTAGGACAGTCCGGGACCAACCAAAGCTCCTACGAGCAGTACTTC. This codes for CASSLGQSGTNQSSYEQYF.

The chain recombines TRBV3-1 (or the pseudogene TRBV3-2) with TRBJ1-1; 8 bases fit TRBD1. From germline, CDR1 is LGHDT and CDR2 YNNKEL (reference sequence). The V gene end was trimmed by 4 bases and the J gene end by 9 bases; junction bases not matched to a gene: 4. This CDR3 has 12 residues. Here the CDR3 reads CASSRRGHKAFF. The CDR3 DNA sequence: TGTGCCAGCAGCCGCAGGGGGCATAAAGCTTTCTTT.

This clone was detected once. V usage is TRBV28 and J usage is TRBJ1-5; no clear D. The germline CDR1 and CDR2 sequences are MDHEN and SYDVKM. V lost 6 bases and J lost 9, with 15 bases in between. The length of the CDR3 is 13 residues. This chain's CDR3 is CASRPVPGSPQHF. As DNA, the CDR3 is TGTGCCAGCAGACCGGTGCCTGGGTCGCCCCAGCATTTT.

This chain connects TRBV6-5 to TRBJ1-2; D unresolved. This CDR3 has 13 amino acids. Trimming took off 2 bases at V and 8 bases at J, with 12 bases between the two ends. Germline lookup yields CDR1 MNHEY and CDR2 SVGAGI. CDR3 residues: CASSYGPGAGYTF. For the CDR3, the DNA is TGTGCCAGCAGTTACGGGCCTGGCGCCGGCTACACCTTC.

V gene TRBV18 combines with J gene TRBJ1-1, with TRBD1 identical over 9 bases. Germline trimming cut 3 bases from V and 5 bases from J; bases unmatched to any gene: 4. This CDR3 has 14 residues. CDR1 is KGHSH, CDR2 LQKENI, per germline. CDR3 nucleotides: TGTGCCAGCTCACCGGGACAGGGATTTACTGAAGCTTTCTTT. Amino acids: CASSPGQGFTEAFF.

The rearrangement joins TRBV28 to TRBJ2-5; perhaps TRBD2 as D (6 bases). The CDR3 totals 15 residues. Between the trimmed V and J ends, which lost 6 bases and 5 bases, there was a span of 19 bases. Germline V gives CDR1 MDHEN, CDR2 SYDVKM. In DNA form, the CDR3 reads TGTGCCAGCAGATCCCTCGGGGGTGTTAGGGAGACCCAGTACTTC. This encodes CASRSLGGVRETQYF.

The chain joins TRBV4-1 to TRBJ2-7, with 7 positions matching TRBD1. Germline CDR1 MGHRA, CDR2 YSYEKL. J gave up 3 bases and V 5 bases, and 4 bases lay outside the gene matches. This CDR3 is 13 amino acids long. CDR3 protein: CASSSNRGYEQYF. For the CDR3, the DNA is TGCGCCAGCAGCTCAAACAGGGGCTACGAGCAGTACTTC.

The chain links TRBV29-1 to TRBJ2-1, with TRBD2 identical over 7 bases. This CDR3 is built from 13 residues. J was trimmed by 7 bases and V by 0 bases; bases with no gene match: 3. Germline loops: CDR1 SQVTM, CDR2 ANQGSEA. The CDR3 nucleotides are TGCAGCGTTGAAGATCCCGGGGGGAATGAGCAGTTCTTC. Encoded protein: CSVEDPGGNEQFF.

The chain uses TRBV5-1 and TRBJ2-7; D unclear. The germline V gene has CDR1 SGHRS and CDR2 YFSETQ. This CDR3 is 13 amino acids long. Trimming took off 4 bases at V and 2 bases at J, with 10 bases between the two ends. CDR3: CASSKSLAYEQYF. CDR3 coding DNA: TGCGCCAGCAGCAAGTCCCTGGCCTACGAGCAGTACTTC.

This chain uses TRBV7-2 with TRBJ1-2, with 7 nucleotides matching TRBD1. The CDR3 runs to 14 residues. CDR1 SGHTA and CDR2 FQGNSA come from the germline V gene. J lost 7 bases, V lost 4 bases, and 9 bases had no gene match. The chain's CDR3 is CASSSGQAGSGYTF. CDR3 DNA sequence: TGTGCCAGCAGCTCCGGACAGGCGGGTTCTGGCTACACCTTC.

This chain uses TRBV15 with TRBJ2-3; D is ambiguous. This CDR3 region has 12 residues. V was pared by 4 bases and J by 6 bases, with 8 bases between. Germline V gene lookup returns CDR1 LNHNV and CDR2 YYDKDF (reference sequence). CDR3 protein: CATSTDRDTQYF. In nucleotides, the CDR3 is TGTGCCACCAGCACTGACCGGGATACGCAGTATTTT.

CDR3 amino acids: CASSQTGGRAGFYEQYF. Written as DNA, the CDR3 is TGTGCCAGCAGCCAAACAGGGGGCCGGGCGGGTTTTTACGAGCAGTACTTC. J is TRBJ2-7 and V is TRBV4-2, with 9 bases that match TRBD1. Germline V gives CDR1 LGHNA, CDR2 YNFKEQ. The CDR3 covers 17 residues. Germline trimming cut 2 bases from V and 4 bases from J; bases unmatched to any gene: 12.

This rearrangement joins TRBV7-9 to TRBJ2-1, with 14 bases that match TRBD2. The CDR3 has 15 amino acids. Germline CDR1 reads SEHNR; CDR2 reads FQNEAQ (reference sequence). With 5 bases clipped from V and 10 bases from J, the junction kept 7 bases outside the gene matches. CDR3 coding DNA: TGTGCCAGCAGCCCTGGACTAGCGGGGGGCCGGGAGCAGTTCTTC. Its protein is CASSPGLAGGREQFF. The whole variable domain, filled in from reference TRBV7-9 and TRBJ2-1, reads DTGVSQNPRHKITKRGQNVTFRCDPISEHNRLYWYRQTLGQGPEFLTYFQNEAQLEKSRLLSDRFSAERPKGSFSTLEIQRTEQGDSAMYLCASSPGLAGGREQFFGPGTRLTVL.

The chain employs TRBV27 and TRBJ2-3; 11 bases agree with TRBD2. The V gene's germline CDR1 is MNHEY and CDR2 SMNVEV (reference sequence). The CDR3 spans 15 residues. The V gene end was trimmed by 6 bases and the J gene end by 2 bases; junction bases not matched to a gene: 4. CDR3 in amino acids: CASRASGRTTDTQYF. CDR3 nucleotide sequence: TGTGCCAGCAGGGCTAGCGGGAGGACCACAGATACGCAGTATTTT.

This chain joins TRBV21-1 and TRBJ2-2; the table calls TRBD1, which could not be checked here. TRBV21-1 is a pseudogene locus. The CDR3 length is 16 residues. In DNA form, the CDR3 reads TGTGCCAGCAGCAAAGTTTCCAGTCCACACACCGGGGAGCTGTTTTTT. This sequence encodes CASSKVSSPHTGELFF.

With respect to this clone: This sample also contains other DNA sequences that code for the same CDR3. V gene TRBV5-6 combines with J gene TRBJ2-7; 9 nucleotides agree with TRBD1. From germline, CDR1 is SGHDT and CDR2 YYEEEE. The CDR3 consists of 13 residues. V shed 4 bases, J shed 3 bases, and the junction held 2 bases outside the gene matches. The CDR3 DNA is TGTGCCAGCAGCCCGGACAGGGGCTACGAGCAGTACTTC. It specifies CASSPDRGYEQYF.

The chain uses TRBV11-1 and TRBJ2-7; D is unresolved. Trimming removed 2 bases at V and 7 bases at J, with 12 bases between. Germline assignment: CDR1 SGHAT and CDR2 FQDESV (reference sequence). This CDR3 spans 13 amino acids. CDR3 nucleotides: TGTGCCAGCAGCTTATCGGCCGGGTGGGAGCAGTACTTC. It specifies CASSLSAGWEQYF.

The rearrangement joins TRBV20-1 to TRBJ1-1, with D unclear. Germline V gene sequence: CDR1 DFQATT, CDR2 SNEGSKA (reference sequence). Trimming pared 6 bases from V and 3 bases from J, leaving 8 bases between. CDR3 size: 11 residues. Written as DNA, the CDR3 is TGCAGTGCGGAAGACGACACTGAAGCTTTCTTT. As protein: CSAEDDTEAFF.

This chain joins TRBV11-2 and TRBJ1-1, with D possibly being TRBD1 (6 bases). Trimming stripped 5 bases from V and 7 bases from J, with 20 bases between. The CDR3 consists of 15 residues. CDR1 SGHAT and CDR2 FQNNGV come from the germline V gene. In DNA, the CDR3 is TGTGCCAGCAGCCCATTTCCGGGGGGCGCGGGTGAAGCTTTCTTT. Translating gives CASSPFPGGAGEAFF.

The chain is built from TRBV6-6 and TRBJ1-5; D unclear. Germline CDR1 is MNHNY and CDR2 is SVGAGI (reference sequence). This CDR3 has 14 residues. V gave up 3 bases and J gave up 5 bases, with 11 bases separating them. The CDR3 reads CASSYEAGYQPQHF. CDR3 bases: TGTGCCAGCAGTTATGAGGCAGGATATCAGCCCCAGCATTTT.

The chain joins TRBV7-8 to TRBJ1-2; D perhaps matches TRBD1 (6 bases). The germline V gene has CDR1 SGHVS and CDR2 FQNEAQ. The CDR3 contains 14 residues. The V and J ends lost 2 bases and 7 bases respectively, with 14 bases between them. The CDR3 nucleotides read TGTGCCAGCAGCTTAAGTTCGGGGGGCAGTGGCTACACCTTC. Protein product: CASSLSSGGSGYTF.

The V and J genes are TRBV9 and TRBJ2-7; TRBD1 is a possible D gene (5 bases). This CDR3 comprises 15 residues. The V gene's germline CDR1 is SGDLS and CDR2 YYNGEE. The ends were cut back, 0 bases at V and 2 bases at J, with 12 bases in the middle. CDR3 in amino acids: CASSVGDRVAYEQYF. CDR3 sequence (DNA): TGTGCCAGCAGCGTAGGCGACAGAGTGGCCTACGAGCAGTACTTC.

The J gene is TRBJ2-6, the V gene TRBV28, with D hard to call. V lost 5 bases and J 1 base, leaving 9 bases between the germline ends. This CDR3 is 15 amino acids long. Germline values: CDR1 MDHEN, CDR2 SYDVKM. The CDR3 here is CASSPATSGANVLTF. CDR3 DNA sequence: TGTGCCAGCAGTCCCGCAACTTCTGGGGCCAACGTCCTGACTTTC.

The chain uses TRBV5-1 and TRBJ1-6, with no clear D. Germline V gene data show CDR1 as SGHRS and CDR2 as YFSETQ. The CDR3 extends over 16 amino acids. Trimming cost V 1 base and J 5 bases, with 13 bases left between them. CDR3 in DNA: TGCGCCAGCAGCTTGATAGGGTCGGTGGATAATTCACCCCTCCACTTT. Protein sequence: CASSLIGSVDNSPLHF.

The chain combines TRBV24-1 with TRBJ2-1, with 7 bases identical to TRBD1. V gave up 3 bases and J gave up 7 bases; unmatched junction bases: 20. CDR1 and CDR2 (germline): KGHDR, SFDVKD. The CDR3 covers 19 residues. CDR3 sequence reads: CATSDPGPRTGSYQNEQFF. The CDR3 DNA reads as TGTGCCACCAGTGATCCGGGACCCCGGACAGGCAGCTATCAGAATGAGCAGTTCTTC.

V is TRBV9 and J is TRBJ2-7; 12 bases are shared with TRBD2. This CDR3 contains 14 residues. Germline V CDR1 and CDR2: SGDLS, YYNGEE. Trimming removed 4 bases from V and 5 bases from J; junction bases left unmatched: 4. CDR3 nucleotide sequence: TGTGCCAGCAGCCCTAGCGGGGGGGCCCACGAGCAGTACTTC. It codes for CASSPSGGAHEQYF.

This chain joins TRBV4-1 and TRBJ2-7, with 7 nucleotides matching TRBD1. V trimming: 0 bases; J trimming: 1 base; junction bases outside the gene matches: 3. The CDR3 is 15 amino acids. Germline V gene lookup returns CDR1 MGHRA and CDR2 YSYEKL. The CDR3 protein is CASSQDRGLSYEQYF. The DNA of the CDR3 is TGCGCCAGCAGCCAAGACAGGGGGTTATCCTACGAGCAGTACTTC.

CDR3: CASSLSPSGDTEAFF. CDR3 nucleotides: TGCGCCAGCAGCTTGTCACCCTCGGGGGACACTGAAGCTTTCTTT. This rearrangement joins TRBV5-1 to TRBJ1-1; weak D call: TRBD1 (5 bases). Germline V gene data show CDR1 as SGHRS and CDR2 as YFSETQ. Trimming removed 1 base at V and 3 bases at J, with 13 bases between. There are 15 residues in the CDR3.

The J gene is TRBJ2-7, the V gene TRBV7-2; TRBD2 agrees at 9 bases. CDR1 and CDR2 (germline): SGHTA, FQGNSA. This CDR3 contains 16 residues. Trimming removed 3 bases from V and 2 bases from J; junction bases left unmatched: 8. CDR3 amino acids: CASSFSLSGGAYEQYF. CDR3 DNA sequence: TGTGCCAGCAGCTTCTCCCTTAGCGGGGGCGCCTACGAGCAGTACTTC.